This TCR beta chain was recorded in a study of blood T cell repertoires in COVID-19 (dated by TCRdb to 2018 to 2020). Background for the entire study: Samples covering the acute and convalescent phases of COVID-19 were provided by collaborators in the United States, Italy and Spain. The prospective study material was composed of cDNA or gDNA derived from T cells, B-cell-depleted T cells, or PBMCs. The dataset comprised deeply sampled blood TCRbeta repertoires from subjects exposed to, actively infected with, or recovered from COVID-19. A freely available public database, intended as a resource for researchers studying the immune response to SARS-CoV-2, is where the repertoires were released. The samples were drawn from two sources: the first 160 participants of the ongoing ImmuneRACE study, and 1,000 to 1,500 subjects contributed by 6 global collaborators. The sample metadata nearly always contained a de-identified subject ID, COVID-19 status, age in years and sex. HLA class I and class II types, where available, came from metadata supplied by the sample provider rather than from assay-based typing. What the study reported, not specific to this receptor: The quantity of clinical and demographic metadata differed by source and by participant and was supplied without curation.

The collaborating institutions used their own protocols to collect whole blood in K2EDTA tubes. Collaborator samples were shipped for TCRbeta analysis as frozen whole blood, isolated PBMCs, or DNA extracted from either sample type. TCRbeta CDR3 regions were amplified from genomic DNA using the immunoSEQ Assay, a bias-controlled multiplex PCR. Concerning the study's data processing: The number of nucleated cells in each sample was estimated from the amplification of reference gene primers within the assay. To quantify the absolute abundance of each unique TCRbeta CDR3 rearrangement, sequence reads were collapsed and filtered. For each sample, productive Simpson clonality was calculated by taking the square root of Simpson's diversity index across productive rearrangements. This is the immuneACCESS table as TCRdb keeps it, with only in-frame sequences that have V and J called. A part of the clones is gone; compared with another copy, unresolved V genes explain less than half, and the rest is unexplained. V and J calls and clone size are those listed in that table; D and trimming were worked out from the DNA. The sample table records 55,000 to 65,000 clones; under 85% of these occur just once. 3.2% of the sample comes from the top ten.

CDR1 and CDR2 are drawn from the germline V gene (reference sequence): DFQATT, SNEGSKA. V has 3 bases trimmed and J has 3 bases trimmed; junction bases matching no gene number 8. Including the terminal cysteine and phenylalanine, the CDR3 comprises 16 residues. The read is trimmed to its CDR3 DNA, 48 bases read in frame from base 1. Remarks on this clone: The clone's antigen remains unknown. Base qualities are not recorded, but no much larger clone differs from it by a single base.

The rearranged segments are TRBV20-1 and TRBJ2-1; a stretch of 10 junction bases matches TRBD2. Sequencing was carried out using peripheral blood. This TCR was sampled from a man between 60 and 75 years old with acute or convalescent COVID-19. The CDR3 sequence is CSASSRLAGNYNEQFF. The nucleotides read TGCAGTGCTAGTTCGAGACTAGCGGGCAACTACAATGAGCAGTTCTTC.